This T cell receptor beta chain was profiled in a study of shared clonotypes between healthy human individuals. Background on the study: Used for every donor were three CD4 naive, three CD4 memory, two CD8 naive and one CD8 memory plate.

Points on this clone: Its cognate antigen is unknown. Other nucleotide sequences from this sample produce the same CDR3.

Points from the study as a whole: Though the depth was large, rarefaction showed that sorted-subset sequencing was incomplete.

Sorted-subset replicate PCRs used 200 ng DNA, about 30,000 T cell genomes. TCRdb's table, derived via immunoSEQ multiplex PCR, lists solely in-frame clones and lacks some. This sample has 95,000 to 120,000 clones, with 68% found just once. Donors, healthy HIV-negative adults, lacked recent acute infections or vaccinations. Sequencing used memory CD8+ T cells sorted from blood. Subset reported: CD45RO+ cells pooled with CCR7-negative TemRA cells. This TCR was sampled from a young woman in good health.

CDR3 in DNA: TGTGCCAGCAGAGAGCTAGCGGGAGGTATCGATGAGCAGTTCTTC. It yields the protein CASRELAGGIDEQFF. The chain employs TRBV6-5 and TRBJ2-1, with 11 bases fitting TRBD2. V shed 6 bases, J shed 8 bases, and the junction held 9 bases outside the gene matches. Germline values: CDR1 MNHEY, CDR2 SVGAGI. The CDR3 contains 15 residues.